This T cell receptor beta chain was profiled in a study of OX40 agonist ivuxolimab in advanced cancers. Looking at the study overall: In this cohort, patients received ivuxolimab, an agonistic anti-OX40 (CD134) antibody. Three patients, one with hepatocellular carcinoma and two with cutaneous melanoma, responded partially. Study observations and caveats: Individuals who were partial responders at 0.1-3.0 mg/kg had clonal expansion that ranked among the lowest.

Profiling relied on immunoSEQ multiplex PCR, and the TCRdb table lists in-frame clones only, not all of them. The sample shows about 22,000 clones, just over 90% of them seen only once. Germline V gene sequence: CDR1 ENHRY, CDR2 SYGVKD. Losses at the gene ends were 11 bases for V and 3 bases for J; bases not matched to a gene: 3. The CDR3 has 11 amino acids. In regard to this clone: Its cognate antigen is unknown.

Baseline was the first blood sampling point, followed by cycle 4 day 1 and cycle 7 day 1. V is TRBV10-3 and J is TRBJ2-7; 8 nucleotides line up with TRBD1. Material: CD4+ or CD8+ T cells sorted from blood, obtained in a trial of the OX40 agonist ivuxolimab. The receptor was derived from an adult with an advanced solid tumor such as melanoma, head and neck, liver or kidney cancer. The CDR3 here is CAATGGYEQYF. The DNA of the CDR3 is TGTGCCGCTACAGGGGGCTACGAGCAGTACTTC.